Here is one T cell receptor beta chain with its context. In the authors' workflow: Estimation of nucleated cell counts was performed using reference gene primer amplification. Here immunoSEQ multiplex PCR was the method, and the copy in TCRdb shows in-frame clones only, minus some. V, J and clone size reflect that table, while D and trimming were determined from the DNA. The sample gives under 250,000 clones, roughly 85% of which show up once; approximately 2.6% is in the top ten. The data originate from a study of blood T cell repertoires in COVID-19. Study-level information: Acute and convalescent COVID-19 samples came from the United States, Italy and Spain. T cells, B-cell-depleted T cells, or PBMCs supplied cDNA or gDNA.

The source is a woman in her 70s with active or convalescent COVID-19. The specimen sequenced was peripheral blood.

The CDR3 loop is CASSGDSLRQYF. The CDR3 DNA reads as TGTGCCAGCAGCGGAGACAGCTTACGGCAGTACTTC. The chain uses TRBV3-1 (or the pseudogene TRBV3-2) and TRBJ2-7; possibly TRBD1 for D (5 bases). The CDR3 spans 12 residues. Germline V gene data show CDR1 as LGHDT and CDR2 as YNNKEL (reference sequence). The V gene lost 5 bases and the J gene lost 9 bases, with 14 bases spanning the gap.